This T cell receptor (beta chain) was sequenced in a study of T and B cells in COVID-19 patients. Across the whole study: The recovered cohort's median age was roughly 31 years, versus approximately 63 years in active infection. Comorbidities linked to unfavorable COVID-19 outcome were present in about 90% of the 20 active-infection patients. Broader study findings: Active COVID-19 showed highly clonal TRB repertoires; recovery showed diversity and richness above healthy donors.

As regards this clonotype: Antigen specificity is unknown.

This CDR3 has 16 residues. Germline V gives CDR1 MNHEY, CDR2 SVGEGT. Each TRB amplification used about 230-550 ng of genomic DNA from blood. TRB rearrangements were amplified by multiplex PCR with BIOMED2 TRB-A/B primers. One entry per CDR3 protein, called by TCRdb with MiXCR from the multiplex PCR reads. Among about 14,000 distinct CDR3 sequences listed, around 26% were seen once. V and J are TRBV6-2 or TRBV6-3 and TRBJ2-7, with 12 bases matching TRBD2. The J call may be incorrect, as the DNA end agrees better with TRBJ2-5. The receptor's source is a human donor who had recovered from COVID-19. Sequenced sample: blood. CDR3 loop: CASRTRLAGDQETQYF. The CDR3 nucleotides are TGTGCCAGCAGAACACGACTAGCGGGGGACCAAGAGACCCAGTACTTC.